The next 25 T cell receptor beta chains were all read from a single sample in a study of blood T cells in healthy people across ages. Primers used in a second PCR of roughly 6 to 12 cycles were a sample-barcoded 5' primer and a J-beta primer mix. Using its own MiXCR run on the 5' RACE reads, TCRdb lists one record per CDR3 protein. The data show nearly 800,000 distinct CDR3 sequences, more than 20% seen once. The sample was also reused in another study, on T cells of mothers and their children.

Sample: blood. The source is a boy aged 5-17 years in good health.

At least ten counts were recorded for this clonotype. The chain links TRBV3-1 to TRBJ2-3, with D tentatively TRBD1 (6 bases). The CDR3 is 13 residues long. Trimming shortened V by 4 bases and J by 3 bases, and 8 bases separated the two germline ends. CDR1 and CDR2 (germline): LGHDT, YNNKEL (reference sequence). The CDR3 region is CASSPRGTDTQYF. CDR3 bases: TGTGCCAGCAGCCCGAGGGGGACAGATACGCAGTATTTT.

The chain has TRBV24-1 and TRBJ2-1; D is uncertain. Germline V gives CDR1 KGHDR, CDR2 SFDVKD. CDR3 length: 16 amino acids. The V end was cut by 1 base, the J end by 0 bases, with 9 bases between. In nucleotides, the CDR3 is TGTGCCACCAGTGATTTTTCAAAGAGCTCCTACAATGAGCAGTTCTTC. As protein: CATSDFSKSSYNEQFF.

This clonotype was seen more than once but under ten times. Here the CDR3 reads CASRSGQGAGGQPQHF. The CDR3 nucleotides read TGTGCCAGCAGATCGGGACAGGGGGCCGGGGGTCAGCCCCAGCATTTT. The chain is built from TRBV6-2 or TRBV6-3 and TRBJ1-5, with 12 bases fitting TRBD1. The germline V gene encodes CDR1 MNHEY and CDR2 SVGEGT. Losses at the gene ends were 6 bases for V and 6 bases for J; bases not matched to a gene: 9. The CDR3 is 16 amino acids.

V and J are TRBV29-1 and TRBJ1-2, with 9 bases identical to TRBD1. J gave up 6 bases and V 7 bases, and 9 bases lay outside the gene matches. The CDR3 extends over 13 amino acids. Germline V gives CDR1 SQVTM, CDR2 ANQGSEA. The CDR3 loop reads CSARDRELDGYTF. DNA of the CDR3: TGCAGCGCCCGGGACAGGGAGTTGGATGGCTACACCTTC.

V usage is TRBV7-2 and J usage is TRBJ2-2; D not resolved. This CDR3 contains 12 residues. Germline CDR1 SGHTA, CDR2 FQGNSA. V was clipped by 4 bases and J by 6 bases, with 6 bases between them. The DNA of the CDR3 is TGTGCCAGCAGCTACAGCGCCGGGGAGCTGTTTTTT. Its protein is CASSYSAGELFF.

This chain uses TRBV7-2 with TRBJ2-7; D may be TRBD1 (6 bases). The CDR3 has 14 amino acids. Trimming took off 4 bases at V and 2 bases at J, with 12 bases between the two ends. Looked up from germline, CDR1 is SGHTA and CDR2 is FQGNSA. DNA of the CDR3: TGTGCCAGCAGCTCCCAGGGGCCGCCCTACGAGCAGTACTTC. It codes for CASSSQGPPYEQYF.

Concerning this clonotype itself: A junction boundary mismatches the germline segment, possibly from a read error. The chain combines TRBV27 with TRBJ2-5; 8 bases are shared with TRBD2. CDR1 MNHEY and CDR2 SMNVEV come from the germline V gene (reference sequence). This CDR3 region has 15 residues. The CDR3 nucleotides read TGTGCCAGCAGTTTTGATAGCGGGGTCCGAGAGACCCAGTGCTTC. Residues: CASSFDSGVRETQCF.

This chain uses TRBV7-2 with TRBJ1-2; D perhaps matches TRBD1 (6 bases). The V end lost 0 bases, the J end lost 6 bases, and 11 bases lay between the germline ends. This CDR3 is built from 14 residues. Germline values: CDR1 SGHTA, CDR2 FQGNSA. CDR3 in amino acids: CASSLAPPGDGYTF. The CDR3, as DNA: TGTGCCAGCAGCTTAGCACCCCCAGGGGATGGCTACACCTTC. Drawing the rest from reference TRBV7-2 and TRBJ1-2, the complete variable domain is GAGVSQSPSNKVTEKGKDVELRCDPISGHTALYWYRQSLGQGLEFLIYFQGNSAPDKSGLPSDRFSAERTGGSVSTLTIQRTQQEDSAVYLCASSLAPPGDGYTFGSGTRLTVV.

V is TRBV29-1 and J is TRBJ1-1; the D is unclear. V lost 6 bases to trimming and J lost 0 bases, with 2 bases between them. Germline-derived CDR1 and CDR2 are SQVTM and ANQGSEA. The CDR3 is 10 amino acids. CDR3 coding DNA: TGCAGCGTGATGAACACTGAAGCTTTCTTT. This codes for CSVMNTEAFF.

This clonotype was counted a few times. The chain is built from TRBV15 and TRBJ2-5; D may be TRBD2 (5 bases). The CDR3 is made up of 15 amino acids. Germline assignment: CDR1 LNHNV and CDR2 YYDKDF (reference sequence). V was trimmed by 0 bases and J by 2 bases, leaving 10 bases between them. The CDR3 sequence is CATSRDRPGQETQYF. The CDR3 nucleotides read TGTGCCACCAGCAGAGATCGCCCGGGACAAGAGACCCAGTACTTC. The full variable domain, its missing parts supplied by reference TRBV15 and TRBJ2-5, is DAMVIQNPRYQVTQFGKPVTLSCSQTLNHNVMYWYQQKSSQAPKLLFHYYDKDFNNEADTPDNFQSRRPNTSFCFLDIRSPGLGDTAMYLCATSRDRPGQETQYFGPGTRLLVL.

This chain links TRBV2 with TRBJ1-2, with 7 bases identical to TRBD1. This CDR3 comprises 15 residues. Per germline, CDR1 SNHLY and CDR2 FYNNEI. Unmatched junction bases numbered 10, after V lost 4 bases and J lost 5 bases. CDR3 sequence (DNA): TGTGCCAGCAGTGCGCCGGGACAGAGACTTTATGGCTACACCTTC. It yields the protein CASSAPGQRLYGYTF. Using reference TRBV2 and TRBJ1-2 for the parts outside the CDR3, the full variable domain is EPEVTQTPSHQVTQMGQEVILRCVPISNHLYFYWYRQILGQKVEFLVSFYNNEISEKSEIFDDQFSVERPDGSNFTLKIRSTKLEDSAMYFCASSAPGQRLYGYTFGSGTRLTVV.

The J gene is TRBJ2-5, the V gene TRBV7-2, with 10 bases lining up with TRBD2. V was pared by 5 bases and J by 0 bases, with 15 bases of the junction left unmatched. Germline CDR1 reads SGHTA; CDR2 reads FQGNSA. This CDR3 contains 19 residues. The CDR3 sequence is CASSAPPMTSGQNQETQYF. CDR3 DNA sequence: TGTGCCAGCAGCGCCCCCCCGATGACTAGCGGGCAGAACCAAGAGACCCAGTACTTC.

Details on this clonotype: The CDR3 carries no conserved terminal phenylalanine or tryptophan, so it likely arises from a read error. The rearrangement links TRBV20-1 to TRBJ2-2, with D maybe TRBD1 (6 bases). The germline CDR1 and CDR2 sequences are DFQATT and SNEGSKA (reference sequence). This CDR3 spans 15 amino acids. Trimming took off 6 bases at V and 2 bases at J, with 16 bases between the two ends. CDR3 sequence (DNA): TGCAGTGCGGGGGCCGCTTGGGGAAACACCGGGGAGCTGTTTCTT. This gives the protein CSAGAAWGNTGELFL.

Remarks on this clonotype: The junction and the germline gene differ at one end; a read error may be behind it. The CDR3 protein is CASSSDGAWEQFF. In nucleotides, the CDR3 is TGTGCTAGCAGCTCGGACGGGGCTTGGGAGCAGTTCTTC. The V call is TRBV7-7, the J call TRBJ2-1; D tentatively fits TRBD1 or TRBD2 (5 bases each). Germline lookup yields CDR1 SSHAT and CDR2 FNYEAQ (reference sequence). CDR3 length: 13 amino acids. Combining the CDR3 with reference TRBV7-7 and TRBJ2-1 gives the whole variable domain GAGVSQSPRYKVTKRGQDVTLRCDPISSHATLYWYQQALGQGPEFLTYFNYEAQPDKSGLPSDRFSAERPEGSISTLTIQRTEQRDSAMYRCASSSDGAWEQFFGPGTRLTVL.

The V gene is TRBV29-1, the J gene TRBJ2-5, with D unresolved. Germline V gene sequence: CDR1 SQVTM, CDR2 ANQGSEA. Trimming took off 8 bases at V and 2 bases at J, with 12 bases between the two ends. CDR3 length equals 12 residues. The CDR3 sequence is CSLLNSQETQYF. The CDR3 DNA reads TGCAGCCTCCTCAATTCTCAAGAGACCCAGTACTTC.

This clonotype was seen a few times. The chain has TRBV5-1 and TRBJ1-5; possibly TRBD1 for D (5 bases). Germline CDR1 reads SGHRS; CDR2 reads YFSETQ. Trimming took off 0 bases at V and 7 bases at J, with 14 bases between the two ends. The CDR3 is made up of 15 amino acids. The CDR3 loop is CASSLGKGSGQPQHF. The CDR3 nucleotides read TGCGCCAGCAGCTTGGGGAAGGGGTCGGGCCAGCCCCAGCATTTT.

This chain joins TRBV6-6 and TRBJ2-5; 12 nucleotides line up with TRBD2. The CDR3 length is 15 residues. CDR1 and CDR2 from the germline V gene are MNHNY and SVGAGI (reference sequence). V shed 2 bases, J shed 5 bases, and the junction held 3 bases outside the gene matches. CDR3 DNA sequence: TGTGCCAGCAGTTACCCTAGCGGGGGGGCGGAGACCCAGTACTTC. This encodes CASSYPSGGAETQYF.

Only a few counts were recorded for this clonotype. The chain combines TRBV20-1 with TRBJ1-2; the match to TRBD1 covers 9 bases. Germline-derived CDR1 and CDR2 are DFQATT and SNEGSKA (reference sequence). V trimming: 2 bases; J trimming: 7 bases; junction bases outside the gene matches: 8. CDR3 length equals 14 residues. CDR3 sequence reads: CSARTRQGVRGYTF. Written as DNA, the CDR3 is TGCAGTGCTAGAACCCGACAGGGGGTACGTGGCTACACCTTC.

The CDR3 protein is CASSPRGQVSHEQYF. In DNA form, the CDR3 reads TGTGCCAGCTCACCACGGGGACAGGTTAGTCACGAGCAGTACTTC. V usage is TRBV18 and J usage is TRBJ2-7, with 8 positions matching TRBD1. V shed 1 base, J shed 5 bases, and the junction held 7 bases outside the gene matches. Per germline, CDR1 KGHSH and CDR2 LQKENI. CDR3 length: 15 amino acids.

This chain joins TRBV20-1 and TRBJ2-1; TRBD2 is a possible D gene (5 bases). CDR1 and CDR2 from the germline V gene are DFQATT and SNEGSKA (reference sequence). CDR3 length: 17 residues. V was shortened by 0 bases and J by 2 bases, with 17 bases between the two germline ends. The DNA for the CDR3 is TGCAGTGCTAGAGATTTTGGTAGGACTCTCACCTACAATGAGCAGTTCTTC. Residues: CSARDFGRTLTYNEQFF.

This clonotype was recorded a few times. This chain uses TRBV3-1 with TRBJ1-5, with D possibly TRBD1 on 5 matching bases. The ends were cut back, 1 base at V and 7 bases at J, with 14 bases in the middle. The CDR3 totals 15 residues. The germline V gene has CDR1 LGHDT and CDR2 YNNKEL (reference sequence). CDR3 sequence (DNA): TGTGCCAGCAGCCAAGGCTCGCGGGCAGGGCAGCCCCAGCATTTT. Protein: CASSQGSRAGQPQHF.

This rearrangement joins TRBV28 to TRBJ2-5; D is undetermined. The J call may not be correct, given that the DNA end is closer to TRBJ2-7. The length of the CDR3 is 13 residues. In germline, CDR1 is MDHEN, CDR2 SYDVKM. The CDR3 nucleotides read TGTGCCAGCACGACTGCAGTTCGCTACGAGCAGTACTTC. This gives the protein CASTTAVRYEQYF.

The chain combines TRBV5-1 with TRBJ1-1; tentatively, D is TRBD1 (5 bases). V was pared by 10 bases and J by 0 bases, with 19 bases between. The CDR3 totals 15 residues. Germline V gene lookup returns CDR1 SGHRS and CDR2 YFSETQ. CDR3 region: CAPKSPGGMNTEAFF. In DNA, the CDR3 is TGCGCCCCCAAATCCCCCGGGGGAATGAACACTGAAGCTTTCTTT.

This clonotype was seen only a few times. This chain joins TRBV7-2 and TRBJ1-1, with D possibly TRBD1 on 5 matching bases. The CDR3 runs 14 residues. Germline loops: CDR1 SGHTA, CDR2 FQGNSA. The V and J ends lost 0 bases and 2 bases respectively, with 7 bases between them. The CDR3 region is CASSLATENTEAFF. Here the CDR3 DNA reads TGTGCCAGCAGCTTAGCGACAGAAAACACTGAAGCTTTCTTT.

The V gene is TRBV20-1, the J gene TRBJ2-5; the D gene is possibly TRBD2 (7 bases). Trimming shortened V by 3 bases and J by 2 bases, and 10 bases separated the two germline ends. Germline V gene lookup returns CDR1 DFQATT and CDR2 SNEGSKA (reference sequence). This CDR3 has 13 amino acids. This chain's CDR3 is CSASRGAQETQYF. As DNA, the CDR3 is TGCAGTGCTAGTCGGGGGGCGCAAGAGACCCAGTACTTC.